These T cell receptor beta chains were read from a single sample in a study of CD8 T cells in ankylosing spondylitis. MiXCR was run by TCRdb on the 5' RACE reads, yielding one entry per CDR3 protein. The sample holds about 480,000 distinct CDR3 sequences, roughly 17% seen once. The sample consisted of blood, either unsorted or a sorted T cell fraction (not recorded which). The source of these receptors is a male donor with ankylosing spondylitis. Each CDR3 is given with its conserved first and last residue. D genes are given only for firm matches. Size tells how often a clone was seen (once, few, many) or the class of an expanded clone, and some rows leave it out.

D: TRBD1; J: TRBJ2-1; V: TRBV9; size: NA; DNA: TGTGCCAGCAGCGTAGACCCAGGGGGTCGGGATGAGCAGTTCTTC; CDR3: CASSVDPGGRDEQFF
D: NA; J: TRBJ2-3; V: TRBV27; size: NA; DNA: TGTGCCAGCTCAGACTACTTAGTGGGTACGCAGTATTTT; CDR3: CASSDYLVGTQYF
D: NA; J: TRBJ2-2; V: TRBV12-3/TRBV12-4; size: few; DNA: TGTGCCAGCAGGCTCGGGACTCCCGGGACCGGGGAGCTGTTTTTT; CDR3: CASRLGTPGTGELFF
D: NA; J: TRBJ1-2; V: TRBV6-1; size: few; DNA: TGTGCCAGCAGTGCCCGAGGAGGGCGATACTATGGCTACACCTTC; CDR3: CASSARGGRYYGYTF
D: TRBD1; J: TRBJ1-6; V: TRBV20-1; size: NA; DNA: TGCAGTGCCCGGGAGGCCAGGGGGAATAATTCACCCCTCCACTTT; CDR3: CSAREARGNNSPLHF
D: NA; J: TRBJ2-7; V: TRBV20-1; size: NA; DNA: TGCAGTGCTAGAGTCTCCAGCTACGAGCAGTACTTC; CDR3: CSARVSSYEQYF
D: NA; J: TRBJ1-4; V: TRBV6-5; size: few; DNA: TGTGCCAGCAGTTACGGGGGCTCAACTAATGAAAAACTGTTTTTT; CDR3: CASSYGGSTNEKLFF
D: NA; J: TRBJ2-3; V: TRBV29-1; size: few; DNA: TGCAGCGTTTCTTGGGGGACCCAAGGGGGAGATACGCAGTATTTT; CDR3: CSVSWGTQGGDTQYF
D: NA; J: TRBJ2-5; V: TRBV28; size: NA; DNA: TGTGCCAGCAGTTTATCGGAGGTTTGGGAGACCCAGTACTTC; CDR3: CASSLSEVWETQYF
D: NA; J: TRBJ2-3; V: TRBV5-6; size: NA; DNA: TGTGCCAGCAGCGGGATGAGGAGCTCACAAACCACAGATACGCAGTATTTT; CDR3: CASSGMRSSQTTDTQYF
D: TRBD2; J: TRBJ2-3; V: TRBV3-1; size: NA; DNA: TGTGCCAGCAGCCAAGTTGTTAGCGGGAGAGGTACGCAGTATTTT; CDR3: CASSQVVSGRGTQYF
D: NA; J: TRBJ2-5; V: TRBV20-1; size: few; DNA: TGCAGTGCTAGAGCAGCTAGCGAAGAGACCCAGTACTTC; CDR3: CSARAASEETQYF
D: TRBD1; J: TRBJ1-1; V: TRBV5-1; size: few; DNA: TGCGCCAGCAGCTCGGGACAGGGGGGGAGGTCCACTGAAGCTTTCTTT; CDR3: CASSSGQGGRSTEAFF
D: TRBD2; J: TRBJ2-1; V: TRBV5-1; size: NA; DNA: TGCGCCAGCAGCCCAACCCGGGCACTAGCGGGAGGTGAGCAGTTCTTC; CDR3: CASSPTRALAGGEQFF
D: NA; J: TRBJ2-5; V: TRBV3-1; size: NA; DNA: TGTGCCAGCAGTCGCGGCAGCCAAGAGACCCAGTACTTC; CDR3: CASSRGSQETQYF
D: TRBD2; J: TRBJ2-7; V: TRBV5-1; size: few; DNA: TGCGCCAGCAGCCCACCCGGACTAGCGGGGACCTACGAGCAGTACTTC; CDR3: CASSPPGLAGTYEQYF
D: NA; J: TRBJ1-1; V: TRBV30; size: NA; DNA: TGTGCCTGGAGTGTCTATCCGGGACTACCTGAAGCTTTCTTT; CDR3: CAWSVYPGLPEAFF
D: TRBD2; J: TRBJ2-3; V: TRBV5-5; size: NA; DNA: TGTGCCAGCACCACCCTGAGGGCGGGAGGGACAGATACGCAGTATTTT; CDR3: CASTTLRAGGTDTQYF
D: NA; J: TRBJ2-2; V: TRBV7-8; size: NA; DNA: TGTGCCAGCAGCGGTTTGTCGGGACCGGGGGAGCTGTTTTTT; CDR3: CASSGLSGPGELFF
D: TRBD2; J: TRBJ2-1; V: TRBV12-3/TRBV12-4; size: many; DNA: TGTGCCAGCAGTTCTATCTCGGGGGGGGGATTCAATGAGCAGTTCTTC; CDR3: CASSSISGGGFNEQFF
D: NA; J: TRBJ2-2; V: TRBV20-1; size: few; DNA: TGCAGTGCTAGGGGGGGAGTAGGTGGGACCGGGGAGCTGTTTTTT; CDR3: CSARGGVGGTGELFF
D: NA; J: TRBJ1-4; V: TRBV6-1; size: NA; DNA: TGTGCCAGCAGTGCCCAGGGGACGGCTAATGAAAAACTGTTTTTT; CDR3: CASSAQGTANEKLFF
D: TRBD1; J: TRBJ1-2; V: TRBV7-9; size: NA; DNA: TGTGCCAGCAGCACTACCGGGACAGGGATTAAGTACACCTTC; CDR3: CASSTTGTGIKYTF
D: TRBD2; J: TRBJ2-1; V: TRBV5-1; size: NA; DNA: TGCGCCAGCAGCCCAGGACTAGCGGGAGCAGGTTCCTACAATGAGCAGTTCTTC; CDR3: CASSPGLAGAGSYNEQFF
D: TRBD1; J: TRBJ1-1; V: TRBV30; size: few; DNA: TGTGCCTGGAAGACAGGGGGTAACACTGAAGCTTTCTTT; CDR3: CAWKTGGNTEAFF
D: NA; J: TRBJ2-6; V: TRBV12-3/TRBV12-4; size: many; DNA: TGTGCCAGCAGTTTCGGCTTCACCTTCTCTGGGGCCAACGTCCTGACTTTC; CDR3: CASSFGFTFSGANVLTF
D: TRBD1; J: TRBJ2-1; V: TRBV30; size: NA; DNA: TGTGCCTGGAGTCGACAGGGGTACGGTGAGCAGTTCTTC; CDR3: CAWSRQGYGEQFF
D: NA; J: TRBJ2-1; V: TRBV9; size: NA; DNA: TGTGCCAGCAGCGAGAGACGGGAGATGGGGGAGCAGTTCTTC; CDR3: CASSERREMGEQFF
D: NA; J: TRBJ2-4; V: TRBV5-1; size: few; DNA: TGCGCCAGCAGCCGTACGCCGGGGACCAAAAACATTCAGTACTTC; CDR3: CASSRTPGTKNIQYF
D: TRBD1; J: TRBJ1-1; V: TRBV27; size: NA; DNA: TGTGCCAGCAGTATTCAGGGGGCAGTGGGGGAAGCTTTCTTT; CDR3: CASSIQGAVGEAFF
D: TRBD1; J: TRBJ1-2; V: TRBV12-3/TRBV12-4; size: many; DNA: TGTGCCAGCAGTTTAGCGGTTGGGACAGGAGTTAACTATGGCTACACCTTC; CDR3: CASSLAVGTGVNYGYTF
D: NA; J: TRBJ1-1; V: TRBV28; size: few; DNA: TGTGCCAGCAGTTCCCCCCGGGACATCCAAGCGAACACTGAAGCTTTCTTT; CDR3: CASSSPRDIQANTEAFF
D: TRBD1; J: TRBJ2-2; V: TRBV6-1; size: few; DNA: TGTGCCAGCAGTGAATACCCTTCAGGGGGTTGGACCGGGGAGCTGTTTTTT; CDR3: CASSEYPSGGWTGELFF
D: TRBD2; J: TRBJ2-7; V: TRBV7-9; size: NA; DNA: TGTGCCAGCAGCCCATCGGGGACTAGCGGGAGCGAGCAGTACTTC; CDR3: CASSPSGTSGSEQYF
D: NA; J: TRBJ2-7; V: TRBV9; size: few; DNA: TGTGCCAGCAGCGTAGAAGCTAGCGCAACCTACGAGCAGTACTTC; CDR3: CASSVEASATYEQYF
D: TRBD2; J: TRBJ2-7; V: TRBV2; size: NA; DNA: TGTGCCAGCAGTGCGAATAGCGGGACCTACGAGCAGTACTTC; CDR3: CASSANSGTYEQYF
D: NA; J: TRBJ2-7; V: TRBV18; size: few; DNA: TGTGCCAGCTCACCCACACCAGGGACCTACGAGCAGTACTTC; CDR3: CASSPTPGTYEQYF
D: NA; J: TRBJ1-2; V: TRBV5-6; size: NA; DNA: TGTGCCAGCAGCTTGAATCAGGGGACGGCCTACACCTTC; CDR3: CASSLNQGTAYTF